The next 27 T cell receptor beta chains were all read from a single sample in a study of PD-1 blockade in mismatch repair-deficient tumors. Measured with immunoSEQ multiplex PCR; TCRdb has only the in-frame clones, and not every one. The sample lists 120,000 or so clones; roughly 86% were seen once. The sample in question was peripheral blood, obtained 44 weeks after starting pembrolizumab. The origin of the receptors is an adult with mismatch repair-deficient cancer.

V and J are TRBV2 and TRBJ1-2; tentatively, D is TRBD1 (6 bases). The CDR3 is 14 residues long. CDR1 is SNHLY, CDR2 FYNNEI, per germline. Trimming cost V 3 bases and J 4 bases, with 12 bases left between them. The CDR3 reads CASSEVGGGYGYTF. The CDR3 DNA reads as TGTGCCAGCAGTGAGGTCGGGGGCGGCTATGGCTACACCTTC.

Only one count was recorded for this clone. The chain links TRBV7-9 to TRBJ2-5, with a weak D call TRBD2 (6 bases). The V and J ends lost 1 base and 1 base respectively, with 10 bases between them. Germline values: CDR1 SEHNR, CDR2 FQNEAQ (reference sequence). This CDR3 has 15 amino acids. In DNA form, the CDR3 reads TGTGCCAGCAGCTTAGGCGGGGCAGCCCAAGAGACCCAGTACTTC. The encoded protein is CASSLGGAAQETQYF.

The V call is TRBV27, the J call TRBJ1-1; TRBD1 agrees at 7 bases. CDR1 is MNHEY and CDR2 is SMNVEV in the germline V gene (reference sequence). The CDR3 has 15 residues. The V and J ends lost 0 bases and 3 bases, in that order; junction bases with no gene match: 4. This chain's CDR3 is CASSLSEGAYTEAFF. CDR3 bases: TGTGCCAGCAGTTTATCGGAGGGGGCCTACACTGAAGCTTTCTTT.

The CDR3 DNA reads TGTGCCAGCAGCTTTTCATGGCGCGAGCAGTACTTC. Residues: CASSFSWREQYF. This chain uses TRBV5-6 with TRBJ2-7; unclear D gene. Germline V gene data show CDR1 as SGHDT and CDR2 as YYEEEE. CDR3 length: 12 amino acids. Trimming stripped 2 bases from V and 6 bases from J, with 9 bases between.

This CDR3 is CSVEDGSGSVSEQFF. The CDR3 DNA follows: TGCAGCGTTGAAGACGGTAGCGGGAGTGTTAGTGAGCAGTTCTTC. This chain joins TRBV29-1 and TRBJ2-1, with 9 bases identical to TRBD2. V was clipped by 0 bases and J by 9 bases; unmatched bases: 9. This CDR3 region has 15 residues. Per germline, CDR1 SQVTM and CDR2 ANQGSEA.

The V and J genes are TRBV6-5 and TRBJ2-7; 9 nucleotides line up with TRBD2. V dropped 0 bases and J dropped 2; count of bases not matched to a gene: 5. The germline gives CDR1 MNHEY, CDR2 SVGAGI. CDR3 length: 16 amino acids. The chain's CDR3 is CASSYSSSGSTYEQYF. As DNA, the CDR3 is TGTGCCAGCAGTTACTCGAGTAGCGGGAGTACCTACGAGCAGTACTTC.

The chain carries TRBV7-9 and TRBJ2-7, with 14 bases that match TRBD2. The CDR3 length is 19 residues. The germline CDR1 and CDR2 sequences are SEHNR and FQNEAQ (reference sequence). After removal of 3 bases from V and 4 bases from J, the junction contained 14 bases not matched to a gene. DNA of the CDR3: TGTGCCAGCAGCTTTGACGCCAGGGGGACTAGCGGGAGTCTATACGAGCAGTACTTC. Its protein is CASSFDARGTSGSLYEQYF.

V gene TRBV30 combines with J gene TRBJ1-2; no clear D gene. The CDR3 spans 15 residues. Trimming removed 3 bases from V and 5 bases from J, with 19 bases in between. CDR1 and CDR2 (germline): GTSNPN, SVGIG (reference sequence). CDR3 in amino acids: CAWRTREDPPYGYTF. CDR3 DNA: TGTGCCTGGAGGACGAGGGAAGACCCCCCTTATGGCTACACCTTC.

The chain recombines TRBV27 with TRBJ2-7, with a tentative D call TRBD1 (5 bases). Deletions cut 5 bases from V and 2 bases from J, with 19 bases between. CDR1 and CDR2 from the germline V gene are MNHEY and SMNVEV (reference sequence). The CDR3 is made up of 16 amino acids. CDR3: CASSPRPPRVAYEQYF. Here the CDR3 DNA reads TGTGCCAGCAGTCCCCGACCCCCCAGGGTTGCCTACGAGCAGTACTTC.

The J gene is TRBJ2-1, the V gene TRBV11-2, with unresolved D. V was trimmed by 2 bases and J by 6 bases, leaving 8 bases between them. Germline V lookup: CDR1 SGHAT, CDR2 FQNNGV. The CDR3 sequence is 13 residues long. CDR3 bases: TGTGCCAGCAGCTTAAGAGATCTCAATGAGCAGTTCTTC. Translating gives CASSLRDLNEQFF.

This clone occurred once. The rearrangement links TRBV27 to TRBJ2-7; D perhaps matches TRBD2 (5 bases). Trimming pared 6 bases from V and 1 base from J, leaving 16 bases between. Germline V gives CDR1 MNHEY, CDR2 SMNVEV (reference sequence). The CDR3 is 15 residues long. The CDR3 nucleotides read TGTGCCAGCAGCCGGGCTGGGGAGACGTCCTACGAGCAGTACTTC. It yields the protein CASSRAGETSYEQYF.

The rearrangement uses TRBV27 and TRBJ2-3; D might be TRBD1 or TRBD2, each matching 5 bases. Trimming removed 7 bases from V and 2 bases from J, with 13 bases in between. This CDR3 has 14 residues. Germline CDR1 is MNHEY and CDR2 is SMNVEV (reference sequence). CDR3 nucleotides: TGTGCCAGCAACGCCGGGACGAACACAGATACGCAGTATTTT. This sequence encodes CASNAGTNTDTQYF.

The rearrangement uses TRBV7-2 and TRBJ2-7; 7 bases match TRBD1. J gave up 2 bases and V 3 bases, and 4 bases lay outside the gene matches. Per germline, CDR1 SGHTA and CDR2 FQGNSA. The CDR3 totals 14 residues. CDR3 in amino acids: CASSFHGTAYEQYF. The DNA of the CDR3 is TGTGCCAGCAGCTTCCACGGGACAGCCTACGAGCAGTACTTC.

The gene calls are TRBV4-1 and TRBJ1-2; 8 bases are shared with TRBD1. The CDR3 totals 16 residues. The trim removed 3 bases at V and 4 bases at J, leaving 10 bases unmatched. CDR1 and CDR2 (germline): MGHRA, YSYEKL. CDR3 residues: CASSQPPTGDRYGYTF. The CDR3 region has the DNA TGCGCCAGCAGCCAGCCCCCGACAGGGGACCGCTATGGCTACACCTTC.

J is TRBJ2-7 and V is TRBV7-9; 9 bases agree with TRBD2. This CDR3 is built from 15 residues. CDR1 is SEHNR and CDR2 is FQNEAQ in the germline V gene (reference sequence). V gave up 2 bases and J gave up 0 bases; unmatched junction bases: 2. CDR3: CASSLTSGPSYEQYF. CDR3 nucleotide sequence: TGTGCCAGCAGCTTAACTAGCGGGCCCTCCTACGAGCAGTACTTC. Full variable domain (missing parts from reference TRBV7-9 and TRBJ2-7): DTGVSQNPRHKITKRGQNVTFRCDPISEHNRLYWYRQTLGQGPEFLTYFQNEAQLEKSRLLSDRFSAERPKGSFSTLEIQRTEQGDSAMYLCASSLTSGPSYEQYFGPGTRLTVT.

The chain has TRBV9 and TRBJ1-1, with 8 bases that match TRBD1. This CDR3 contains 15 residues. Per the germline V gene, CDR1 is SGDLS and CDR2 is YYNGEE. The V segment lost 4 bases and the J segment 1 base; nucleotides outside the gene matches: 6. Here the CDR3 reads CASSPTGTGNTEAFF. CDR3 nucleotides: TGTGCCAGCAGCCCCACCGGGACAGGGAACACTGAAGCTTTCTTT. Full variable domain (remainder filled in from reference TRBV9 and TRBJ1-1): DSGVTQTPKHLITATGQRVTLRCSPRSGDLSVYWYQQSLDQGLQFLIQYYNGEERAKGNILERFSAQQFPDLHSELNLSSLELGDSALYFCASSPTGTGNTEAFFGQGTRLTVV.

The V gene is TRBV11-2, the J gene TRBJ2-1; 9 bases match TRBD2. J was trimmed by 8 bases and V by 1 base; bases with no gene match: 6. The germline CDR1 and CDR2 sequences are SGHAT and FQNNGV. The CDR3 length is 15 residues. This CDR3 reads CASSLVRLAVDEQFF. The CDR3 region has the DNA TGTGCCAGCAGCTTAGTAAGACTAGCGGTTGATGAGCAGTTCTTC.

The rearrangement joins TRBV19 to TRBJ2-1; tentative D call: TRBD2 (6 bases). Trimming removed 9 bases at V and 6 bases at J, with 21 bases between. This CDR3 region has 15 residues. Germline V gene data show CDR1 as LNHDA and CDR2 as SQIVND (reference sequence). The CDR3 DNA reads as TGTGCCAGCCAAATATCTGGGGGGTCGGTCAATGAGCAGTTCTTC. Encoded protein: CASQISGGSVNEQFF. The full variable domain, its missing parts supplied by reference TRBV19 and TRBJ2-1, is DGGITQSPKYLFRKEGQNVTLSCEQNLNHDAMYWYRQDPGQGLRLIYYSQIVNDFQKGDIAEGYSVSREKKESFPLTVTSAQKNPTAFYLCASQISGGSVNEQFFGPGTRLTVL.

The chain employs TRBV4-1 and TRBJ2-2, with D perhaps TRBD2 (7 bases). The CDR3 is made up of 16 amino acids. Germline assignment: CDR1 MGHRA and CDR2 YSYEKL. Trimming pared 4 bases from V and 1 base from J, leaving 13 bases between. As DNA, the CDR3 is TGCGCCAGCAGCCCTTTAAGGGGGGGGAACACCGGGGAGCTGTTTTTT. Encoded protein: CASSPLRGGNTGELFF.

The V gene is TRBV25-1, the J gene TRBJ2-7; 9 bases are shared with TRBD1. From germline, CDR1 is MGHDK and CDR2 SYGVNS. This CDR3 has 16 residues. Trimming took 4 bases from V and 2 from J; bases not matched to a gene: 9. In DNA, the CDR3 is TGTGCCAGCAGTGCCACGGGACAGGGCAACACCTACGAGCAGTACTTC. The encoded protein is CASSATGQGNTYEQYF.

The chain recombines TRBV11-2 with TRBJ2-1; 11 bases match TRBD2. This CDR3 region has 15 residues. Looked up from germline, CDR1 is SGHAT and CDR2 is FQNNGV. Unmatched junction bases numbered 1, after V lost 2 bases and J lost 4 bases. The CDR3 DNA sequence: TGTGCCAGCAGCTTACTAGCGGGAGGTTACAATGAGCAGTTCTTC. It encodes CASSLLAGGYNEQFF.

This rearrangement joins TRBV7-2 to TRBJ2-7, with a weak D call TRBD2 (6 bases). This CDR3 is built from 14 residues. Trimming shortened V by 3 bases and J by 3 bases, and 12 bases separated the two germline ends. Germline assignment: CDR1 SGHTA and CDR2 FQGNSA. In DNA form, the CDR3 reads TGTGCCAGCAGCTTCACGGGAGTGAACTACGAGCAGTACTTC. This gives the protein CASSFTGVNYEQYF.

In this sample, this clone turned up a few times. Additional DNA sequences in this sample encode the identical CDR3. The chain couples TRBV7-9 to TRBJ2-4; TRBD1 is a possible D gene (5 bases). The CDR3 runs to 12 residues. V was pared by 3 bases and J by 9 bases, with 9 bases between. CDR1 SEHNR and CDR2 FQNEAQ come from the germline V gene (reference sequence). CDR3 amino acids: CASSFKGAIQYF. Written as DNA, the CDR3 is TGTGCCAGCAGCTTTAAAGGGGCCATTCAGTACTTC.

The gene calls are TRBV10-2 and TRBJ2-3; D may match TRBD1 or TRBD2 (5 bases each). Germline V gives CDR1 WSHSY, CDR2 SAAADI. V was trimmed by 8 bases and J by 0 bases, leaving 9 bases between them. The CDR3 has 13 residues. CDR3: CASRDGSTDTQYF. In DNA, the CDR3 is TGCGCCAGCCGGGACGGGAGCACAGATACGCAGTATTTT.

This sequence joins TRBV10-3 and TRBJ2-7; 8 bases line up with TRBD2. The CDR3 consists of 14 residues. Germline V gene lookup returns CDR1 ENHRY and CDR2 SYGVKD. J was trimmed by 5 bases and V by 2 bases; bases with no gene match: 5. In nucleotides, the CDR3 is TGTGCCATCAGTGAGGCTAGGACTAGCAACGAGCAGTACTTC. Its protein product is CAISEARTSNEQYF.

Here the CDR3 reads CASTLRGDYGYTF. The CDR3 nucleotides read TGTGCCAGCACCCTCAGGGGGGACTATGGCTACACCTTC. The chain combines TRBV11-2 with TRBJ1-2, with 7 nucleotides matching TRBD1. This CDR3 contains 13 residues. Trimming cost V 7 bases and J 3 bases; bases outside gene matches: 5. The germline gives CDR1 SGHAT, CDR2 FQNNGV.

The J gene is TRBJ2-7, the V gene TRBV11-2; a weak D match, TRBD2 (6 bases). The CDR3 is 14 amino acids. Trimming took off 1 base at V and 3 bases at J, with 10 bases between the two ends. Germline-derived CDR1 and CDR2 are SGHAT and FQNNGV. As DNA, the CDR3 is TGTGCCAGCAGCTTAGCGGGGACTGGCTACGAGCAGTACTTC. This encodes CASSLAGTGYEQYF.